This T cell receptor (beta chain) was retrieved from a study of cytomegalovirus exposure and HLA in healthy donors. Study-wide results and caveats: It was reportedly the case that the classifier diagnosed cytomegalovirus status with high specificity and sensitivity. Reportedly, HLA-A and HLA-B alleles of most subjects were accurately predicted from TCR beta. Later, TCR association rates were found to vary by HLA locus, highest for DRB1 and lowest for HLA-C.

To note about this clone: No antigen is known for it.

CDR3 length equals 13 residues. The V gene's germline CDR1 is SGHDT and CDR2 YYEEEE. V shed 2 bases and J shed 11 bases, with 13 bases lying between them. The primer mix had 60 Vbeta and 13 Jbeta primers. Profiled with immunoSEQ multiplex PCR; TCRdb holds only in-frame clones, not every one. The table shows around 120,000 clones, with around 70% occurring only once. This TCR derives from a middle-aged woman in good health and CMV-seropositive. The chain joins TRBV5-6 to TRBJ1-4; D is uncertain. The material sequenced was PBMCs. Here the CDR3 reads CASSFSPTEKLFF. In DNA, the CDR3 is TGTGCCAGCAGCTTCTCCCCAACAGAGAAACTGTTTTTT. Full variable domain (rest looked up from reference TRBV5-6 and TRBJ1-4): DAGVTQSPTHLIKTRGQQVTLRCSPKSGHDTVSWYQQALGQGPQFIFQYYEEEERQRGNFPDRFSGHQFPNYSSELNVNALLLGDSALYLCASSFSPTEKLFFGSGTQLSVL.